Shown below are 13 T cell receptor beta chains from a single sample sequenced in a study of OX40 agonist ivuxolimab in advanced cancers. Only in-frame clones appear in the TCRdb table, and some are missing; sequencing was by immunoSEQ multiplex PCR. The table lists around 86,000 clones, roughly 91% of them singletons. The sequenced sample was CD4+ or CD8+ T cells sorted from blood, obtained in a trial of the OX40 agonist ivuxolimab. The receptors originated from an adult with an advanced solid tumor such as melanoma, head and neck, liver or kidney cancer.

This sequence joins TRBV4-2 and TRBJ2-1; the D is unclear. Trimming removed 3 bases at V and 3 bases at J, with 3 bases between. The germline CDR1 and CDR2 sequences are LGHNA and YNFKEQ. The CDR3 is made up of 12 amino acids. The CDR3 sequence is CASSHNYNEQFF. The DNA of the CDR3 is TGTGCCAGCAGCCATAACTACAATGAGCAGTTCTTC.

The V gene is TRBV2, the J gene TRBJ2-1, with 9 bases aligning to TRBD2. Germline CDR1 SNHLY, CDR2 FYNNEI. The length of the CDR3 is 17 residues. V shed 4 bases and J 3 bases; nucleotides not matched to a gene: 10. CDR3 sequence: CASSGGVAGENYNEQFF. The CDR3 DNA follows: TGTGCCAGCAGTGGAGGAGTAGCGGGAGAGAACTACAATGAGCAGTTCTTC. Variable domain in full (rest from reference TRBV2 and TRBJ2-1): EPEVTQTPSHQVTQMGQEVILRCVPISNHLYFYWYRQILGQKVEFLVSFYNNEISEKSEIFDDQFSVERPDGSNFTLKIRSTKLEDSAMYFCASSGGVAGENYNEQFFGPGTRLTVL.

The chain links TRBV9 to TRBJ2-2; 7 positions agree with TRBD2. The CDR3 spans 20 residues. With 0 bases clipped from V and 5 bases from J, the junction kept 19 bases outside the gene matches. Germline CDR1 SGDLS, CDR2 YYNGEE. The CDR3 region has the DNA TGTGCCAGCAGCGTAGCTCCTAGCGGATACCCCCAAGATTTAACCGGGGAGCTGTTTTTT. Translating it yields CASSVAPSGYPQDLTGELFF.

This chain joins TRBV10-2 and TRBJ2-1, with TRBD2 identical over 7 bases. The junction had 5 bases not matched to a gene; V was cut back by 4 bases and J by 8 bases. Germline V gene data show CDR1 as WSHSY and CDR2 as SAAADI. The CDR3 totals 13 residues. The CDR3, as DNA: TGCGCCAGCAGTGGATGGGGGGGGGATGAGCAGTTCTTC. This translates into CASSGWGGDEQFF.

The rearrangement joins TRBV12-5 to TRBJ2-5; 8 nucleotides match TRBD1. Germline V gene sequence: CDR1 LGHNT, CDR2 FRNRAP. The CDR3 extends over 15 amino acids. Unmatched junction bases numbered 14, after V lost 7 bases and J lost 7 bases. The CDR3 DNA reads as TGTGCTAGTGCCGGCGACAGGGGCCCGCGGTGGACCCAGTACTTC. It codes for CASAGDRGPRWTQYF.

The V and J genes are TRBV6-1 and TRBJ1-2; D gene unclear. Germline CDR1 MNHNS, CDR2 SASEGT. There are 15 residues in the CDR3. The V end was cut by 1 base, the J end by 1 base, with 10 bases between. CDR3 protein: CASSEERVFNYGYTF. For the CDR3, the DNA is TGTGCCAGCAGTGAAGAAAGAGTTTTTAACTATGGCTACACCTTC.

V and J are TRBV12-5 and TRBJ1-1; tentative D call: TRBD1 (6 bases). Trimming pared 2 bases from V and 5 bases from J, leaving 9 bases between. The CDR3 is 13 amino acids. The germline V gene has CDR1 LGHNT and CDR2 FRNRAP. The DNA of the CDR3 is TGTGCTAGTGGTTTGACAGGGTGGACTGAAGCTTTCTTT. Residues: CASGLTGWTEAFF. Full variable domain (remainder filled in from reference TRBV12-5 and TRBJ1-1): DARVTQTPRHKVTEMGQEVTMRCQPILGHNTVFWYRQTMMQGLELLAYFRNRAPLDDSGMPKDRFSAEMPDATLATLKIQPSEPRDSAVYFCASGLTGWTEAFFGQGTRLTVV.

The V and J genes are TRBV27 and TRBJ2-1; D unresolved. Germline assignment: CDR1 MNHEY and CDR2 SMNVEV (reference sequence). V was shortened by 5 bases and J by 8 bases, with 19 bases between the two germline ends. This CDR3 contains 15 residues. CDR3 sequence reads: CASSVEVGPWDEQFF. The CDR3, as DNA: TGTGCCAGCAGTGTAGAAGTGGGCCCCTGGGATGAGCAGTTCTTC.

This clone was detected only once. V is TRBV4-1 and J is TRBJ2-1; D is unclear. Germline values: CDR1 MGHRA, CDR2 YSYEKL. V lost 8 bases and J 10 bases, leaving 21 bases between the germline ends. The CDR3 covers 14 residues. CDR3 residues: CASAIPGLRWEQFF. Written as DNA, the CDR3 is TGCGCCAGCGCCATCCCGGGTCTCAGATGGGAGCAGTTCTTC.

The chain combines TRBV6-6 with TRBJ2-5; TRBD2 agrees at 10 bases. After removal of 6 bases from V and 5 bases from J, the junction contained 9 bases not matched to a gene. The germline V gene has CDR1 MNHNY and CDR2 SVGAGI (reference sequence). The CDR3 has 15 residues. DNA for the CDR3: TGTGCCAGCAGGGATGGGACTAGCGAGCGGGAGACCCAGTACTTC. It specifies CASRDGTSERETQYF.

The chain employs TRBV7-2 and TRBJ1-4, with a possible D match to TRBD1 (6 bases). Trimming took off 4 bases at V and 4 bases at J, with 13 bases between the two ends. The CDR3 is 15 amino acids. CDR1 is SGHTA, CDR2 FQGNSA, per germline. In DNA form, the CDR3 reads TGTGCCAGCAGCTACTTCACAGGGTATAATGAAAAACTGTTTTTT. Its translation: CASSYFTGYNEKLFF.

This chain connects TRBV4-1 to TRBJ1-2, with TRBD1 matching 8 bases. The CDR3 length is 15 residues. Germline V CDR1 and CDR2: MGHRA, YSYEKL. V gave up 0 bases and J gave up 4 bases; unmatched junction bases: 4. As DNA, the CDR3 is TGCGCCAGCAGCCAAGATTTAGGGACAGGCTATGGCTACACCTTC. Protein sequence: CASSQDLGTGYGYTF.

The chain couples TRBV29-1 to TRBJ2-2; D possibly uses TRBD1 or TRBD2 (5 bases each). Trimming removed 6 bases from V and 5 bases from J, with 22 bases in between. From germline, CDR1 is SQVTM and CDR2 ANQGSEA. The CDR3 contains 16 residues. CDR3 sequence (DNA): TGCAGCGTCCAGGGTTTGGGGGTCCCCAGTACCGGGGAGCTGTTTTTT. Translating it yields CSVQGLGVPSTGELFF.